This entry describes one T cell receptor beta chain. Its target is unknown. Donors were Caucasian adults residing in Nashville, Tennessee, USA. The entry originates in a study of shared clonotypes between healthy human individuals. Looking at the study overall: CD4 naive and CD4 memory each took three plates per donor, while CD8 naive took two and CD8 memory one. Study results and limitations: Shared clonotypes: 4.5% to 6% naive CD4, 3% to 3.5% naive CD8, less than 2.5% memory CD4, about 0.41% memory CD8.

Some 32,000 T cell genomes, or roughly 200 ng DNA, went into the sorted-subset replicate PCRs. Profiled with immunoSEQ multiplex PCR; TCRdb holds only in-frame clones, not every one. The sample has around 1,100,000 clones; around 77% are singletons. The sample taken for sequencing was memory CD4+ T cells from PBMCs. This sample's subset: CD45RA-negative fraction. This TCR derives from a man younger than 30 in good health. Some clones in this sample may be carry-over from other donors' samples.

The CDR3 sequence is CASSVAGTSGRYEQFF. The CDR3 DNA follows: TGTGCCAGCAGCGTAGCAGGGACTAGCGGGAGATATGAGCAGTTCTTC. The rearrangement links TRBV9 to TRBJ2-1; 14 bases match TRBD2. The J segment lost 8 bases and the V segment lost 0 bases, leaving 4 bases of the junction unmatched. Per the germline V gene, CDR1 is SGDLS and CDR2 is YYNGEE. The length of the CDR3 is 16 residues.